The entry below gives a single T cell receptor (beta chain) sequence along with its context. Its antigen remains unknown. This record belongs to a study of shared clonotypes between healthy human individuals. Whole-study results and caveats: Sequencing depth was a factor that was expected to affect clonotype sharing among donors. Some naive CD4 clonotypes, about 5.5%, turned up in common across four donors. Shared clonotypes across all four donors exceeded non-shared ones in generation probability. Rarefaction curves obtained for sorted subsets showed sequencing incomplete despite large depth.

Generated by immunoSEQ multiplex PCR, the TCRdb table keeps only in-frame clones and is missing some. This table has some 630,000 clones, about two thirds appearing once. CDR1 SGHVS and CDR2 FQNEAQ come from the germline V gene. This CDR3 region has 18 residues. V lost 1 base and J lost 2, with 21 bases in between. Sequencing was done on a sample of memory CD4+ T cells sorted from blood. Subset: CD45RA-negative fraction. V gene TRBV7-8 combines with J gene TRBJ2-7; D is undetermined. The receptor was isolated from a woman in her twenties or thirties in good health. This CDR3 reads CASSLVSAGPEIPYEQYF. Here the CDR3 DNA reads TGTGCCAGCAGCTTAGTCTCGGCAGGACCAGAGATTCCCTACGAGCAGTACTTC.